This entry lists 3 T cell receptor beta chains sequenced from one sample in a study of healthy donors' naive CD4 and CD8 T cells. Each TCR library used around 500 ng of total RNA and a linear amplification protocol. TCRdb recomputed calls from the reads with MiXCR, one row per CDR3 protein. Of roughly 200,000 distinct CDR3 sequences in the sample, around three quarters were seen once. Sequences were obtained from naive CD4+ and CD8+ T cells sorted from blood, pooled from several donors. The receptors derive from a pool of human donors in good health; the sample pools cells from several healthy donors.

This chain uses TRBV29-1 with TRBJ2-1, with D perhaps TRBD2 (5 bases). The CDR3 runs to 13 residues. Germline values: CDR1 SQVTM, CDR2 ANQGSEA. The ends were cut back, 5 bases at V and 4 bases at J, with 12 bases in the middle. The CDR3 DNA is TGCAGCGTTATTGGACTGGTGTACAATGAGCAGTTCTTC. It codes for CSVIGLVYNEQFF.

The chain carries TRBV19 and TRBJ2-1; 7 bases are shared with TRBD1. Germline trimming cut 3 bases from V and 4 bases from J; bases unmatched to any gene: 12. CDR3 length equals 17 residues. Per the germline V gene, CDR1 is LNHDA and CDR2 is SQIVND (reference sequence). CDR3 residues: CASSMAPTGKGYNEQFF. The CDR3 nucleotides are TGTGCCAGTAGTATGGCCCCGACAGGGAAAGGGTACAATGAGCAGTTCTTC.

CDR3 nucleotides: TGTGCCAGCAGTTACGAAGGGGGGCGCGGCACTGAAGCTTTCTTT. Translation gives CASSYEGGRGTEAFF. The rearrangement links TRBV6-5 to TRBJ1-1; D is possibly TRBD1 (6 bases). The CDR3 runs 15 residues. Trimming stripped 2 bases from V and 4 bases from J, with 14 bases between. CDR1 is MNHEY, CDR2 SVGAGI, per germline.